Below, 25 T cell receptor beta chains from the same sample are listed, as sequenced in a study of shared clonotypes between healthy human individuals. Clones were read by immunoSEQ multiplex PCR, and TCRdb kept only the in-frame ones, dropping some. The table records about 1 million clones, about 74% of them present only once. The sequenced sample consisted of memory CD4+ T cells sorted from blood. Subset described: CD45RA-negative fraction. All receptors come from a man aged 18 to 35 in good health.

The chain uses TRBV19 and TRBJ1-5; 8 bases map to TRBD1. The germline V gene has CDR1 LNHDA and CDR2 SQIVND (reference sequence). V gave up 9 bases and J gave up 1 base; unmatched junction bases: 11. CDR3 size: 16 residues. Written as DNA, the CDR3 is TGTGCCAGCCGACAGGGGCCAACCTCGAGCAATCAGCCCCAGCATTTT. Protein product: CASRQGPTSSNQPQHF. The full variable domain, with the rest looked up from reference TRBV19 and TRBJ1-5, is DGGITQSPKYLFRKEGQNVTLSCEQNLNHDAMYWYRQDPGQGLRLIYYSQIVNDFQKGDIAEGYSVSREKKESFPLTVTSAQKNPTAFYLCASRQGPTSSNQPQHFGDGTRLSIL.

The chain employs TRBV7-8 and TRBJ1-1; 10 bases agree with TRBD1. This CDR3 is built from 15 residues. Trimming at V came to 5 bases and at J to 4 bases, leaving 7 bases not matched to a gene. Germline CDR1 reads SGHVS; CDR2 reads FQNEAQ. The CDR3 is CASSMTGGVGTEAFF. The CDR3 DNA follows: TGTGCCAGCAGCATGACAGGGGGCGTCGGCACTGAAGCTTTCTTT.

At least ten counts were recorded for this clone. CDR3 sequence reads: CASSGRGWYQETQYF. CDR3 DNA sequence: TGTGCCAGCAGTGGGCGGGGGTGGTACCAAGAGACCCAGTACTTC. The V and J genes are TRBV2 and TRBJ2-5; 7 positions agree with TRBD2. J was trimmed by 0 bases and V by 4 bases; bases with no gene match: 5. Germline V CDR1 and CDR2: SNHLY, FYNNEI. This CDR3 is built from 15 residues.

J is TRBJ2-2 and V is TRBV10-1; possible D gene TRBD2, 7 bases. With 2 bases removed from V and 0 bases from J, the gap between germline ends came to 19 bases. The CDR3 is made up of 19 amino acids. Germline V gene sequence: CDR1 WNHNN, CDR2 SYGVQD (reference sequence). DNA of the CDR3: TGCGCCAGCAGTGAGAATAGAGGGGGGGGACTTACGAACACCGGGGAGCTGTTTTTT. Translating it yields CASSENRGGGLTNTGELFF.

CDR3 in amino acids: CASSPWGGYETQYF. The CDR3 DNA sequence: TGTGCCAGCAGTCCGTGGGGGGGTTACGAGACCCAGTACTTC. The V gene is TRBV28, the J gene TRBJ2-5, with 7 bases identical to TRBD2. Germline CDR1 and CDR2: MDHEN and SYDVKM. This CDR3 spans 14 amino acids. V dropped 5 bases and J dropped 5; count of bases not matched to a gene: 8.

The chain couples TRBV28 to TRBJ2-7, with D possibly being TRBD1 (6 bases). This CDR3 spans 14 amino acids. The V end lost 4 bases, the J end lost 3 bases, and 13 bases lay between the germline ends. The germline V gene has CDR1 MDHEN and CDR2 SYDVKM. The CDR3 DNA reads TGTGCCAGCAGTTCGGTGACAGGCCGCTACGAGCAGTACTTC. It encodes CASSSVTGRYEQYF.

The V and J genes are TRBV4-3 and TRBJ1-5; no definite D call. Germline V gene data show CDR1 as LGHNA and CDR2 as YSLEER. Between the trimmed V and J ends, which lost 3 bases and 1 base, there was a span of 13 bases. The CDR3 runs 16 residues. CDR3 sequence: CASSHPTPGSNQPQHF. The CDR3 DNA reads TGCGCCAGCAGCCATCCCACCCCCGGGAGCAATCAGCCCCAGCATTTT.

This clone was observed a few times. This rearrangement joins TRBV30 to TRBJ1-1; possibly TRBD1 for D (5 bases). Germline V gene sequence: CDR1 GTSNPN, CDR2 SVGIG (reference sequence). The germline V and J ends were trimmed by 1 base and 3 bases, with 9 bases remaining between them. There are 13 residues in the CDR3. CDR3 amino acids: CAWSGRRDTEAFF. CDR3 coding DNA: TGTGCCTGGAGTGGACGCAGGGACACTGAAGCTTTCTTT.

This chain connects TRBV5-4 to TRBJ1-3, with TRBD1 identical over 7 bases. This CDR3 is built from 17 residues. V shed 3 bases, J shed 3 bases, and the junction held 12 bases outside the gene matches. Per germline, CDR1 SGHNT and CDR2 YYREEE (reference sequence). CDR3 nucleotides: TGTGCCAGCAGCTGGCTAGGGGGACAGAGAAATGGAAACACCATATATTTT. Protein sequence: CASSWLGGQRNGNTIYF. Based on the CDR3 plus reference TRBV5-4 and TRBJ1-3, the full variable domain is ETGVTQSPTHLIKTRGQQVTLRCSSQSGHNTVSWYQQALGQGPQFIFQYYREEENGRGNFPPRFSGLQFPNYSSELNVNALELDDSALYLCASSWLGGQRNGNTIYFGEGSWLTVV.

The CDR3 DNA follows: TGCGCCAGCAGCTTGGACGCAGCCACAGATACGCAGTATTTT. Translated, it gives CASSLDAATDTQYF. The chain recombines TRBV5-1 with TRBJ2-3, with D unclear. This CDR3 region has 14 residues. CDR1 and CDR2 (germline): SGHRS, YFSETQ. V was pared by 0 bases and J by 2 bases, with 7 bases between.

The genes are TRBV6-5 and TRBJ2-1, with D unresolved. There are 15 residues in the CDR3. CDR1 is MNHEY and CDR2 is SVGAGI in the germline V gene. The ends were cut back, 4 bases at V and 1 base at J, with 11 bases in the middle. CDR3 nucleotides: TGTGCCAGCAGTTCCCGACCCCTTTCCTACAATGAGCAGTTCTTC. As protein: CASSSRPLSYNEQFF.

This clone was observed a few times. The chain combines TRBV5-1 with TRBJ1-1; D is undetermined. The CDR3 totals 13 residues. V lost 4 bases to trimming and J lost 2 bases, with 9 bases between them. Germline V gene sequence: CDR1 SGHRS, CDR2 YFSETQ. This CDR3 is CASSPTLNTEAFF. The CDR3 coding sequence is TGCGCCAGCAGCCCGACACTAAACACTGAAGCTTTCTTT.

The chain recombines TRBV29-1 with TRBJ1-1; D not certain. With 4 bases removed from V and 0 bases from J, the gap between germline ends came to 9 bases. The CDR3 is 13 residues long. CDR1 SQVTM and CDR2 ANQGSEA come from the germline V gene. The CDR3 DNA is TGCAGCGTTGGGAGCCAGTTGAACACTGAAGCTTTCTTT. It translates to CSVGSQLNTEAFF.

Concerning this clone itself: Other DNA sequences in the same sample also yield this CDR3. V gene TRBV27 combines with J gene TRBJ1-6, with D perhaps matching TRBD1 (5 bases). Germline V lookup: CDR1 MNHEY, CDR2 SMNVEV (reference sequence). Trimming cost V 2 bases and J 7 bases, with 12 bases left between them. The CDR3 runs to 15 residues. The CDR3 DNA follows: TGTGCCAGCAGTTTAGGTGGGACGGGAAATTCACCCCTCCACTTT. It encodes CASSLGGTGNSPLHF.

The rearrangement links TRBV30 to TRBJ2-1, with D perhaps TRBD2 (5 bases). The V gene lost 4 bases and the J gene lost 6 bases, with 16 bases spanning the gap. Germline CDR1 reads GTSNPN; CDR2 reads SVGIG (reference sequence). CDR3 length: 14 residues. As DNA, the CDR3 is TGTGCCTGGATGAGGGCGGAGAGATTCAATGAGCAGTTCTTC. Translation: CAWMRAERFNEQFF.

This clone has only a few counts. The rearrangement links TRBV4-3 to TRBJ2-1, with 10 nucleotides matching TRBD2. In germline, CDR1 is LGHNA, CDR2 YSLEER. This CDR3 has 17 residues. The ends lost 2 bases at V and 4 bases at J; junction bases unmatched: 8. The CDR3 nucleotides are TGCGCCAGCAGCCAATCAAGCGGGAGGGGCCGTTACAATGAGCAGTTCTTC. Its protein product is CASSQSSGRGRYNEQFF.

A note on this clone: This sample includes further DNA sequences coding for the same CDR3. The CDR3 loop is CASSLDSGSYNEQFF. The CDR3 DNA is TGTGCCAGCAGCTTAGATAGCGGCTCCTACAATGAGCAGTTCTTC. The chain joins TRBV11-3 to TRBJ2-1; maybe TRBD2 (6 bases). Germline assignment: CDR1 SGHNT and CDR2 YENEEA. Trimming shortened V by 0 bases and J by 0 bases, and 6 bases separated the two germline ends. The CDR3 is 15 amino acids.

This clone turned up a few times. The chain has TRBV13 and TRBJ1-3; D ambiguous. Trimming removed 3 bases at V and 3 bases at J, with 3 bases between. Germline V CDR1 and CDR2: PRHDT, FYEKMQ (reference sequence). This CDR3 has 12 residues. The CDR3 region is CASSFGGNTIYF. For the CDR3, the DNA is TGTGCCAGCAGCTTTGGTGGAAACACCATATATTTT.

This clone was seen only a few times. The sample contains more than one DNA sequence encoding this CDR3. V gene TRBV7-3 combines with J gene TRBJ1-2; 9 bases align to TRBD1. The J segment lost 5 bases and the V segment lost 5 bases, leaving 6 bases of the junction unmatched. CDR3 size: 14 residues. The germline CDR1 and CDR2 sequences are SGHTA and FQGTGA. CDR3 amino acids: CASSPGTGRYGYTF. The DNA for the CDR3 is TGTGCCAGCAGCCCTGGGACAGGGAGATATGGCTACACCTTC.

This clone was seen only once. The chain has TRBV2 and TRBJ1-6, with a possible D match to TRBD1 (5 bases). This CDR3 spans 13 amino acids. Germline lookup yields CDR1 SNHLY and CDR2 FYNNEI. Trimming removed 3 bases at V and 11 bases at J, with 11 bases between. Written as DNA, the CDR3 is TGTGCCAGCAGTGATCTGGGGGTTCCACCCCTCCACTTT. It encodes CASSDLGVPPLHF.

The rearrangement links TRBV28 to TRBJ1-5; TRBD1 is a possible D gene (6 bases). Germline-derived CDR1 and CDR2 are MDHEN and SYDVKM. V was cut by 1 base and J by 0 bases, with 10 bases left in between. This CDR3 has 16 amino acids. The CDR3 bases are TGTGCCAGCAGTTTATTGGGGGCGGGTAGCAATCAGCCCCAGCATTTT. As protein: CASSLLGAGSNQPQHF.

V is TRBV18 and J is TRBJ2-7; D is tentatively TRBD1 or TRBD2 (5 bases each). This CDR3 has 14 residues. In germline, CDR1 is KGHSH, CDR2 LQKENI. V was trimmed by 6 bases and J by 0 bases, leaving 12 bases between them. The CDR3 DNA is TGTGCCAGCTCTTCAGGGAGAAGCTCCTACGAGCAGTACTTC. Protein product: CASSSGRSSYEQYF.

This clone occurred a few times. The CDR3 nucleotides read TGTGCCTGGAGTAGGGCTAGCGGGAGTCTTGCAACAGATACGCAGTATTTT. It encodes CAWSRASGSLATDTQYF. The chain employs TRBV30 and TRBJ2-3; TRBD2 agrees at 10 bases. From germline, CDR1 is GTSNPN and CDR2 SVGIG (reference sequence). The J segment lost 3 bases and the V segment lost 2 bases, leaving 11 bases of the junction unmatched. This CDR3 comprises 17 residues.

The chain links TRBV4-3 to TRBJ2-1; 8 bases are a match to TRBD2. Looked up from germline, CDR1 is LGHNA and CDR2 is YSLEER. Trimming at V came to 4 bases and at J to 6 bases, leaving 8 bases not matched to a gene. The CDR3 is 15 residues long. In DNA, the CDR3 is TGCGCCAGCAGCCGCTCACTAGCGGACCTCAATGAGCAGTTCTTC. Protein: CASSRSLADLNEQFF.

This clone showed up just a few times. The chain joins TRBV27 to TRBJ1-1, with TRBD1 matching over 10 bases. The germline CDR1 and CDR2 sequences are MNHEY and SMNVEV (reference sequence). The V and J ends lost 6 bases and 5 bases, in that order; junction bases with no gene match: 9. CDR3 size: 15 residues. This CDR3 reads CASSGAGTGETEAFF. In DNA, the CDR3 is TGTGCCAGCAGCGGGGCAGGGACAGGGGAGACTGAAGCTTTCTTT.